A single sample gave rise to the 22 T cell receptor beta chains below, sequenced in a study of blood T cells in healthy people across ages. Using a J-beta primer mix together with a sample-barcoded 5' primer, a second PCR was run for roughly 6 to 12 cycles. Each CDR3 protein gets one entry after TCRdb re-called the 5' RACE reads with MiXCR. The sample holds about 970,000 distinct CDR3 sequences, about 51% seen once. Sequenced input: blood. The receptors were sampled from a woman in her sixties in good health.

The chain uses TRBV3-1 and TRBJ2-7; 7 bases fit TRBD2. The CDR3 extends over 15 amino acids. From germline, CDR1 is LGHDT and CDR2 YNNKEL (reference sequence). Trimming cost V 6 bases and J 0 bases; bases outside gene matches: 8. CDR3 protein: CASRNLAVASYEQYF. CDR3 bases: TGTGCCAGCAGAAATCTAGCGGTAGCCTCCTACGAGCAGTACTTC.

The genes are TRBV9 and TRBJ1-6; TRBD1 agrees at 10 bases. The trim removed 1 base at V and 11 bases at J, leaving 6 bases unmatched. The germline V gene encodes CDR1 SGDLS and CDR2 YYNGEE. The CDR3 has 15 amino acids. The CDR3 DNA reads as TGTGCCAGCAGCGTATTGGGACAGGGGACAACACCCCTCCACTTT. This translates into CASSVLGQGTTPLHF. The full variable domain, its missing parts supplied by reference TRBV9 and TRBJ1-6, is DSGVTQTPKHLITATGQRVTLRCSPRSGDLSVYWYQQSLDQGLQFLIQYYNGEERAKGNILERFSAQQFPDLHSELNLSSLELGDSALYFCASSVLGQGTTPLHFGNGTRLTVT.

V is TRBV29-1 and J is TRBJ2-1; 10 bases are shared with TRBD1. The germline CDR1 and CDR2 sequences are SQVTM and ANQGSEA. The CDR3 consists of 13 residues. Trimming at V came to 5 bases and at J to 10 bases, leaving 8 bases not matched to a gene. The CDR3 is CSVPDRGLWEQFF. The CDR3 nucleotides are TGCAGCGTTCCTGACAGGGGGCTTTGGGAGCAGTTCTTC.

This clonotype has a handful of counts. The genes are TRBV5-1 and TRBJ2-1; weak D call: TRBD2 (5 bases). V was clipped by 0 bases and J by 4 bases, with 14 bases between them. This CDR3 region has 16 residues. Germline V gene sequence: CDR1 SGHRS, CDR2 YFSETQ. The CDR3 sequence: CASSLGERLDYNEQFF. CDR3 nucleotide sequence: TGCGCCAGCAGCTTGGGGGAGCGACTCGATTACAATGAGCAGTTCTTC. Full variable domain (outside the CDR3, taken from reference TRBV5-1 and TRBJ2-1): KAGVTQTPRYLIKTRGQQVTLSCSPISGHRSVSWYQQTPGQGLQFLFEYFSETQRNKGNFPGRFSGRQFSNSRSEMNVSTLELGDSALYLCASSLGERLDYNEQFFGPGTRLTVL.

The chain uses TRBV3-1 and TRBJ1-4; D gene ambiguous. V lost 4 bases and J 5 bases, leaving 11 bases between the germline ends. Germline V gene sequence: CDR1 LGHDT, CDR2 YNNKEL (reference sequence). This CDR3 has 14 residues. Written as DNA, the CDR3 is TGTGCCAGCAGCCGACACCCTGGGAATGAAAAACTGTTTTTT. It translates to CASSRHPGNEKLFF.

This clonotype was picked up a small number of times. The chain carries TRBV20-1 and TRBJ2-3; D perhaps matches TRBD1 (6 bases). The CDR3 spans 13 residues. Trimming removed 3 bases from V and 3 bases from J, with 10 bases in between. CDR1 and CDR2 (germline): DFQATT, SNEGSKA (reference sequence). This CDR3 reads CSAREGGTDTQYF. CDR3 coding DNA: TGCAGTGCTAGGGAAGGGGGAACAGATACGCAGTATTTT.

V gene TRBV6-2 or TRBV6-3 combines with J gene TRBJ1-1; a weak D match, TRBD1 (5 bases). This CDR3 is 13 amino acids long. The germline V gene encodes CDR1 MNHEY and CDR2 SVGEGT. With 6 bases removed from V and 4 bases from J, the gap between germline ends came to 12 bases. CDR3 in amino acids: CASRSLGTTEAFF. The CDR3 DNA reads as TGTGCCAGCAGATCTTTAGGGACCACTGAAGCTTTCTTT.

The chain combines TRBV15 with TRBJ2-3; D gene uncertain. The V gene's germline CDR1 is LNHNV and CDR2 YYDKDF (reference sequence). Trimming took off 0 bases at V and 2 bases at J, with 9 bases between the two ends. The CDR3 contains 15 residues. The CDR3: CATSRDVGYTDTQYF. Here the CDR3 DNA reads TGTGCCACCAGCAGAGATGTGGGCTACACAGATACGCAGTATTTT.

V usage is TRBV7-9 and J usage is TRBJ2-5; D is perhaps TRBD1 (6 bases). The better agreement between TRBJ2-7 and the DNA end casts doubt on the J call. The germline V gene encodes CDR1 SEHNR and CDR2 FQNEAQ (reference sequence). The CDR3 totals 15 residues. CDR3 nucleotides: TGTGCCAGCAGCTTAGGGACAGTCAATGTCTACGAGCAGTACTTC. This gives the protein CASSLGTVNVYEQYF.

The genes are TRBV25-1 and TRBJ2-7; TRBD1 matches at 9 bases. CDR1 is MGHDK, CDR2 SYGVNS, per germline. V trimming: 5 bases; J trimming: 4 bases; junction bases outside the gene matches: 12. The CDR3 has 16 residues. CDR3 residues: CASSKTGGRDPYEQYF. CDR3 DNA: TGTGCCAGCAGTAAAACAGGGGGCCGGGATCCATACGAGCAGTACTTC.

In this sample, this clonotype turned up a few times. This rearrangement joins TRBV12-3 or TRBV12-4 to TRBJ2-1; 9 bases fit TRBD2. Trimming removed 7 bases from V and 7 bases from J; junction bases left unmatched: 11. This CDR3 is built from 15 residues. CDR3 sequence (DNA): TGTGCCAGCACCAGCAGCGATAGCGGGGGTAATGAGCAGTTCTTC. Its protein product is CASTSSDSGGNEQFF.

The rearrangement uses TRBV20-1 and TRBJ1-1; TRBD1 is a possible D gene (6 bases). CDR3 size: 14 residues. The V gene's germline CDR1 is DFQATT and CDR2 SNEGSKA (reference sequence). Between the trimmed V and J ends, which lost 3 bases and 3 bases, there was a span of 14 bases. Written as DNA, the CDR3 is TGCAGTGCTAGTGGGGAGGGACACCACACTGAAGCTTTCTTT. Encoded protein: CSASGEGHHTEAFF.

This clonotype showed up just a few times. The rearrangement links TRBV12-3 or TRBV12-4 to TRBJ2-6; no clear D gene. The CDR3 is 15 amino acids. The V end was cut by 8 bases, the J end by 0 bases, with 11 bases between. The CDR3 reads CASWSPLSGANVLTF. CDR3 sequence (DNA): TGTGCCAGCTGGTCCCCCCTCTCTGGGGCCAACGTCCTGACTTTC.

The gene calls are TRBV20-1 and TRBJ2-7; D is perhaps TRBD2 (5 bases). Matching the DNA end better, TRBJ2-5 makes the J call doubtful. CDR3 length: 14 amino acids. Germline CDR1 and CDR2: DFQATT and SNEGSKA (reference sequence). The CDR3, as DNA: TGCAGTGCTAGAGATCTGACCGGGATGGAGACCCAGTACTTC. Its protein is CSARDLTGMETQYF.

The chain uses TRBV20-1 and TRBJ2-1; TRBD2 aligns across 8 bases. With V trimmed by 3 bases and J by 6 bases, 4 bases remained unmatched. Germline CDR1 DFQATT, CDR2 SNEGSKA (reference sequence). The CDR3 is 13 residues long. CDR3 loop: CSARSGRGNEQFF. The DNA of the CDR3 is TGCAGTGCTAGGAGCGGGAGAGGCAATGAGCAGTTCTTC.

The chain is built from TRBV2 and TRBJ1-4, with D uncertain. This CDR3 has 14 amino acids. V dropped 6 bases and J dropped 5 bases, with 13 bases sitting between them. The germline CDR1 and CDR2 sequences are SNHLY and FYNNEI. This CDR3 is CASRPDGANEKLFF. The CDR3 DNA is TGTGCCAGCAGACCTGACGGAGCGAATGAAAAACTGTTTTTT.

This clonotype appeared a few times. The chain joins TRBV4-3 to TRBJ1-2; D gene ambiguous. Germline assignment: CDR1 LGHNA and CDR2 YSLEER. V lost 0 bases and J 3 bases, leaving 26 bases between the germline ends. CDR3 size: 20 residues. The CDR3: CASSQEVARATPLGHYGYTF. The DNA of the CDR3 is TGCGCCAGCAGCCAAGAAGTGGCACGGGCGACGCCGTTAGGTCACTATGGCTACACCTTC.

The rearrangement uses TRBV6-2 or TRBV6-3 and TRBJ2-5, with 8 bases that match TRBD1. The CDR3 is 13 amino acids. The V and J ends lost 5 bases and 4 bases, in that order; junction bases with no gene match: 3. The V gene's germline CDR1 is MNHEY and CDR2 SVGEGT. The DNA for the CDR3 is TGTGCCAGCAGTACGGGACAGGTAGAGACCCAGTACTTC. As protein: CASSTGQVETQYF.

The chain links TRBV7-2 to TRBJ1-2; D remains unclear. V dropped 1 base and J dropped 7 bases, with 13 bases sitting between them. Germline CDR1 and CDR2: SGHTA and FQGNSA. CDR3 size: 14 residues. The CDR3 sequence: CASSLGRRVAGYTF. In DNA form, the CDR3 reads TGTGCCAGCAGCTTAGGGAGGAGGGTAGCTGGCTACACCTTC.

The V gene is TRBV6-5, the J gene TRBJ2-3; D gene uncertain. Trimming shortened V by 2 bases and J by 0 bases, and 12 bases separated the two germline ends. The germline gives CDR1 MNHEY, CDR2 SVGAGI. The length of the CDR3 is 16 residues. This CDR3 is CASSYQPDASTDTQYF. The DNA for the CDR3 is TGTGCCAGCAGTTACCAACCGGACGCTAGCACAGATACGCAGTATTTT.

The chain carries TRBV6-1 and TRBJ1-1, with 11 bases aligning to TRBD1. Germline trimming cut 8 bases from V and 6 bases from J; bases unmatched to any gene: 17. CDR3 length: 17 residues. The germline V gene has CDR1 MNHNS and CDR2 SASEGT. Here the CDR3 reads CASFKKRGDRGRSEAFF. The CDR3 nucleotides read TGTGCCAGCTTTAAAAAACGGGGGGACAGGGGGAGGTCTGAAGCTTTCTTT.

The chain's CDR3 is CAWSDKDRGVYEQYF. CDR3 coding DNA: TGTGCCTGGAGTGATAAAGACAGGGGCGTATACGAGCAGTACTTC. The genes are TRBV30 and TRBJ2-7; 8 nucleotides agree with TRBD1. The CDR3 runs 15 residues. V shed 1 base, J shed 4 bases, and the junction held 9 bases outside the gene matches. Germline V gene sequence: CDR1 GTSNPN, CDR2 SVGIG (reference sequence).